A selection of T cell receptor beta chains follows, all from one sample in a study of persistence of HIV-infected CD4 T cells. The method was immunoSEQ multiplex PCR; TCRdb's version includes in-frame clones alone and lacks a portion of them. The sample has approximately 18,000 clones; about 60% are singletons. No antigen has been identified for these receptors. The source was CD4+ T cells sorted from PBMCs after roughly 19-hour stimulation, collected from a patient who received antiretroviral therapy. Source of these receptors: an adult woman with HIV who was CMV-seropositive. CDR3s include the opening cysteine and the closing phenylalanine or tryptophan.

CASSPQTGGTEAFF	TRBJ1-1	TRBV18
CASSPGTDRLETQYF	TRBJ2-5	TRBV11-3
CASTLSSGANVLTF	TRBJ2-6	TRBV7-3
CASSLGGGENTEAFF	TRBJ1-1	TRBV18
CASTPTGVGTGELFF	TRBJ2-2	TRBV5-1
CASRRDTGELFF	TRBJ2-2	TRBV6-6
CASSSTSRETQYF	TRBJ2-5	TRBV7-6
CASSSTGFNEQFF	TRBJ2-1	TRBV5-1
CASSPDREGDTQYF	TRBJ2-3	TRBV5-1
CASTDRGPSSYNEQFF	TRBJ2-1	TRBV19
CASNRGQRDTQYF	TRBJ2-3	TRBV5-1
CASSRGLTEAFF	TRBJ1-1	TRBV25-1
CASTGMTSGDNTQYF	TRBJ2-3	TRBV4-1
CSVRQGSDSPLHF	TRBJ1-6	TRBV29-1
CASSTGQNYGYTF	TRBJ1-2	TRBV5-4
CASSRRGSSTGELFF	TRBJ2-2	TRBV7-3
CASRGKEDRPQYSNQPQHF	TRBJ1-5	TRBV6-4
CASTHGANSGNTIYF	TRBJ1-3	TRBV19
CASSRRLTDNEQFF	TRBJ2-1	TRBV4-1
CAIKQLLYGYTF	TRBJ1-2	TRBV10-3
CASSVRTGQVVYQPQHF	TRBJ1-5	TRBV6-1
CATSEGLDTQYF	TRBJ2-3	TRBV24-1
CASRTDNTGELFF	TRBJ2-2	TRBV6-4
CASSPGSRGNQPQHF	TRBJ1-5	TRBV19
CASSVSWKDPGGPYNEQFF	TRBJ2-1	TRBV9
CASIPAGSLSNEQFF	TRBJ2-1	TRBV5-5
CASSWDPRQETQYF	TRBJ2-5	TRBV27
CASSLNQEFYEQYF	TRBJ2-7	TRBV7-9
CASSSGVNTEAFF	TRBJ1-1	TRBV10-2
CASSPSGAVMNTEAFF	TRBJ1-1	TRBV3-1/TRBV3-2
CAAKGNGYTF	TRBJ1-2	TRBV6-5
CASSPQGAAPGANVLTF	TRBJ2-6	TRBV18
CASSQKNTGAYEQYF	TRBJ2-7	TRBV19
CASRSGGAYEQYF	TRBJ2-7	TRBV6-5
CASSYSFQGLRTEAFF	TRBJ1-1	TRBV6-5
CSARGGAEAFF	TRBJ1-1	TRBV20-1
CASSLTGGGTSYEQYF	TRBJ2-7	TRBV7-6
CSVEGQGVEGYTF	TRBJ1-2	TRBV29-1
CASSLEDRSGGYTF	TRBJ1-2	TRBV5-6
CASSQEWYSYNEQFF	TRBJ2-1	TRBV3-1/TRBV3-2
CASSYSMGRGRETQYF	TRBJ2-5	TRBV6-5
CASSLEGGVTEAFF	TRBJ1-1	TRBV5-1
CASSLRTSGGRDMQYF	TRBJ2-3	TRBV2
CASSLRETQYF	TRBJ2-5	TRBV5-1
CASSLAGGQDTQYF	TRBJ2-3	TRBV5-1